Below, 6 T cell receptor beta chains from the same sample are listed, as sequenced in a study of cytomegalovirus exposure and HLA in healthy donors (dated by TCRdb to the late 2010s). Receptors were amplified or captured by the immunoSEQ multiplex PCR assay. For the multiplex PCR, a mixture combining 60 forward primers for TCR Vbeta segments and 13 reverse primers for TCR Jbeta segments was used. The clones in this table, taken by TCRdb from immuneACCESS, are in-frame only. Not every clone is retained; where verified, under half of the shortfall comes from an unresolved V gene, and the cause of the rest is unknown. Within this sample are 95,000 to 150,000 clones, with more than 80% of them counted one time only. The top ten constitute about 1.7% of the sample. The material sequenced was PBMCs. These receptors were obtained from a man aged 35 to 55 in good health and CMV-seronegative.

This chain uses TRBV5-1 with TRBJ2-2, with TRBD2 matching 7 bases. Germline CDR1 SGHRS, CDR2 YFSETQ. The CDR3 sequence is 15 residues long. Trimming removed 4 bases from V and 6 bases from J; junction bases left unmatched: 9. The CDR3 coding sequence is TGCGCCAGCAGCCCCTCACTTCGGGGGGCCGGGGAGCTGTTTTTT. Its protein is CASSPSLRGAGELFF.

V usage is TRBV7-3 and J usage is TRBJ2-1; 10 bases map to TRBD2. This CDR3 spans 17 amino acids. J gave up 1 base and V 4 bases, and 7 bases lay outside the gene matches. In germline, CDR1 is SGHTA, CDR2 FQGTGA. CDR3 sequence reads: CASSSKGTSVSYNEQFF. The CDR3 DNA is TGTGCCAGCAGCTCGAAGGGGACTAGCGTTTCCTACAATGAGCAGTTCTTC. Variable domain in full (rest from reference TRBV7-3 and TRBJ2-1): GAGVSQTPSNKVTEKGKYVELRCDPISGHTALYWYRQSLGQGPEFLIYFQGTGAADDSGLPNDRFFAVRPEGSVSTLKIQRTERGDSAVYLCASSSKGTSVSYNEQFFGPGTRLTVL.

On this clone itself: Within the sample, other DNA sequences also encode this same CDR3. The rearrangement uses TRBV30 and TRBJ2-2; D gene ambiguous. V lost 2 bases and J 5 bases, leaving 3 bases between the germline ends. Looked up from germline, CDR1 is GTSNPN and CDR2 is SVGIG (reference sequence). This CDR3 has 11 residues. The CDR3 reads CAWSRTGELFF. Written as DNA, the CDR3 is TGTGCCTGGAGTCGTACCGGGGAGCTGTTTTTT.

The genes are TRBV2 and TRBJ1-6; tentatively, D is TRBD1 (6 bases). The CDR3 loop spans 15 amino acids. Germline loops: CDR1 SNHLY, CDR2 FYNNEI. The germline V and J ends were trimmed by 6 bases and 2 bases, with 11 bases remaining between them. Written as DNA, the CDR3 is TGTGCCAGCAGGGGGGGGCGTACCTATAATTCACCCCTCCACTTT. Translation gives CASRGGRTYNSPLHF.

The chain is built from TRBV19 and TRBJ1-3, with 9 nucleotides matching TRBD1. Losses at the gene ends were 8 bases for V and 0 bases for J; bases not matched to a gene: 14. Germline V CDR1 and CDR2: LNHDA, SQIVND (reference sequence). This CDR3 spans 18 amino acids. The CDR3 DNA reads as TGTGCCAGTCAGTTTGGGACAGGGTTTGCGTACTCTGGAAACACCATATATTTT. This translates into CASQFGTGFAYSGNTIYF.

This clone appeared a few times. The genes are TRBV5-1 and TRBJ2-7, with 12 bases lining up with TRBD2. The length of the CDR3 is 15 residues. After removal of 1 base from V and 6 bases from J, the junction contained 5 bases not matched to a gene. CDR1 SGHRS and CDR2 YFSETQ come from the germline V gene. The CDR3 region has the DNA TGCGCCAGCAGCTTGAGACTAGCGGGAGATTCCGAGCAGTACTTC. Translation gives CASSLRLAGDSEQYF.